This T cell receptor (beta chain) was sequenced in a study of blood T cell repertoires in COVID-19. Study-wide background: Nucleic acid was either cDNA or gDNA, and it came from T cells, B-cell-depleted T cells, or PBMCs.

This clone was detected once. TCRdb's table, derived via immunoSEQ multiplex PCR, lists solely in-frame clones and lacks some. This table holds about 400,000 clones, 86% found once. This sequence originates from a woman aged 25 to 45 with active or convalescent COVID-19. Source material: peripheral blood.

CDR3 sequence reads: CASSQDFVWGSANEKLFF. CDR3 nucleotide sequence: TGCGCCAGCAGCCAAGATTTCGTTTGGGGCAGCGCAAATGAAAAACTGTTTTTT. V is TRBV4-1 and J is TRBJ1-4; a possible D gene is TRBD1 (5 bases). This CDR3 contains 18 residues. Germline V gene sequence: CDR1 MGHRA, CDR2 YSYEKL. With 0 bases removed from V and 5 bases from J, the gap between germline ends came to 19 bases.